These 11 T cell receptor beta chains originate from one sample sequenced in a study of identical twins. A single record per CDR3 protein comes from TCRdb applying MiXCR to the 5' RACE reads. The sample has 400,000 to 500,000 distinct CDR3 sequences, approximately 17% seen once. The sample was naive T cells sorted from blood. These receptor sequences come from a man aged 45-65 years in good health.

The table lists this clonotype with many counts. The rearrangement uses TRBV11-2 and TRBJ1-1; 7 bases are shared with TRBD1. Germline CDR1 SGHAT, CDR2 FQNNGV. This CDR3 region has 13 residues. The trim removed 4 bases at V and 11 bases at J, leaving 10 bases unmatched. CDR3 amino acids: CASSSRQGLMAFF. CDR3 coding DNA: TGTGCCAGCAGCTCAAGACAGGGATTGATGGCTTTCTTT.

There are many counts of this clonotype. CDR3 residues: CASSRASGYNEQFF. The CDR3 bases are TGCGCCAGCAGCCGGGCTAGCGGATACAATGAGCAGTTCTTC. The V gene is TRBV5-1, the J gene TRBJ2-1; 7 bases agree with TRBD2. CDR1 is SGHRS and CDR2 is YFSETQ in the germline V gene. The CDR3 has 14 amino acids. V lost 4 bases, J lost 4 bases, and 5 bases stayed unmatched.

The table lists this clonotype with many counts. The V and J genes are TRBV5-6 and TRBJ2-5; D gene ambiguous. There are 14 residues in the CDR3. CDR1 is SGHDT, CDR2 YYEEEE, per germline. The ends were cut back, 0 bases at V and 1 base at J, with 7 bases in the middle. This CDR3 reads CASSLASTQETQYF. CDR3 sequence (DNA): TGTGCCAGCAGCTTGGCCTCTACCCAAGAGACCCAGTACTTC.

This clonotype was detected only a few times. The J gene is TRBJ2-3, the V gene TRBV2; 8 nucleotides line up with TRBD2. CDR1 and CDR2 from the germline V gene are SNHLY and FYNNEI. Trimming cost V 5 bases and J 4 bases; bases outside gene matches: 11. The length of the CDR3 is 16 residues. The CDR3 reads CASSIALAGSADTQYF. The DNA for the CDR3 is TGTGCCAGCAGTATTGCCTTAGCGGGGAGCGCAGATACGCAGTATTTT.

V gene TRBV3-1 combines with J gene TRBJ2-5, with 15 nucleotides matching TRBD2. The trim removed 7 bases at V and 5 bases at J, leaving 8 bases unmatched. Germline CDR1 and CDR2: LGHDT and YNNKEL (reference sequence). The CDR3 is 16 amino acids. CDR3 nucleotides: TGTGCCAGCAACAAGAGGACTAGCGGGAGGGATGAGACCCAGTACTTC. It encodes CASNKRTSGRDETQYF.

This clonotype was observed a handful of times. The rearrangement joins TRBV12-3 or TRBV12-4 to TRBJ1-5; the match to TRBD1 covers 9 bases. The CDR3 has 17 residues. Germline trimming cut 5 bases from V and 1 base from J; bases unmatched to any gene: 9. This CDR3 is CASSRPGTGTSNQPQHF. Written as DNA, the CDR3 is TGTGCCAGCAGTCGTCCCGGGACAGGGACCAGCAATCAGCCCCAGCATTTT.

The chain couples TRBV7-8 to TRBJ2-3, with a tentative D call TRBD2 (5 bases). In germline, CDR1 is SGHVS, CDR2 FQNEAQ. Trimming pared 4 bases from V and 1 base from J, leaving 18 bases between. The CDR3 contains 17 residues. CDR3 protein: CASSYQIVAGRTDTQYF. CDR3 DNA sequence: TGTGCCAGCAGCTATCAAATAGTTGCGGGTCGCACAGATACGCAGTATTTT.

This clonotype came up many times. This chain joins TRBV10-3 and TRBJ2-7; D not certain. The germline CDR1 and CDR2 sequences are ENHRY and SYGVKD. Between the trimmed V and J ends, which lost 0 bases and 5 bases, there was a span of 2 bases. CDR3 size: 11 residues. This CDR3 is CAISESNEQYF. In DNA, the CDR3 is TGTGCCATCAGTGAGTCTAACGAGCAGTACTTC.

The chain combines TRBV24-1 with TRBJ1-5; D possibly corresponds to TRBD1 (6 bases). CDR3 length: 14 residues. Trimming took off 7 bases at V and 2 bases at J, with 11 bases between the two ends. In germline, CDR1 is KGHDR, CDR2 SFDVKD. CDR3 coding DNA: TGTGCCACCAGGAAGGGGGAAGGCAATCAGCCCCAGCATTTT. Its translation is CATRKGEGNQPQHF.

The CDR3 DNA is TGTGCCAGCAGCCCGGGGGGGGCCGAGTCGGAGCAGTACTTC. It translates to CASSPGGAESEQYF. This chain connects TRBV12-3 or TRBV12-4 to TRBJ2-7; 8 bases fit TRBD2. The ends lost 6 bases at V and 7 bases at J; junction bases unmatched: 11. This CDR3 has 14 amino acids.

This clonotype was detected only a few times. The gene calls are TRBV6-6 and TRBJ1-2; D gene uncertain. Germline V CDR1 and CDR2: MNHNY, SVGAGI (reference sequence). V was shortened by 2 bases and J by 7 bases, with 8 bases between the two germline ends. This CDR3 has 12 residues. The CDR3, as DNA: TGTGCCAGCAGTTACCTAGCGGGTGGCTACACCTTC. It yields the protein CASSYLAGGYTF.